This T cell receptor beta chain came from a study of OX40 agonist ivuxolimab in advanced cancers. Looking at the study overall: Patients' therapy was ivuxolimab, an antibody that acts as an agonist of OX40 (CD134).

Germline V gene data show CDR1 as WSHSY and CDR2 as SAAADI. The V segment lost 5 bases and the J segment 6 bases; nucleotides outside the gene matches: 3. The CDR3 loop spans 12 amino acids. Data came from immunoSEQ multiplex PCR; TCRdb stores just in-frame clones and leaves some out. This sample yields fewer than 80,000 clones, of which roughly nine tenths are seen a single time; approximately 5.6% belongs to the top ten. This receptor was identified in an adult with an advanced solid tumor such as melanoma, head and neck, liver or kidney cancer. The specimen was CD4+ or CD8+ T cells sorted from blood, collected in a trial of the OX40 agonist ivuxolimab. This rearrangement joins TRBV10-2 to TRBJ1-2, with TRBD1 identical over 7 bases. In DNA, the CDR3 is TGCGCCAGCAGTCCAGGGGGACATGGCTACACCTTC. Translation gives CASSPGGHGYTF.